A selection of T cell receptor beta chains follows, all from one sample in a study of T cells after posttransplantation cyclophosphamide. Sequencing was performed with immunoSEQ multiplex PCR; in TCRdb, only in-frame clones are kept and a portion is missing. The table records around 50,000 clones, almost 95% of them present only once. Sequences were obtained from PBMCs. The receptor source for this set is a woman in her 50s in good health and a related stem cell transplant donor. The CDR3 runs from the conserved cysteine through the conserved F or W. The D gene is left open where the match is weak. Only some rows state a clone size, as once, few, many or a class for expanded clones.

clone_size j_call d_call v_call cdr3_aa cdr3_nt
NA TRBJ2-3 TRBD1 TRBV10-1 CASGTGATQYF TGCGCCAGCGGGACAGGGGCAACGCAGTATTTT
NA TRBJ1-4 TRBD1 TRBV5-4 CASKVEGAHNEKLFF TGTGCCAGCAAAGTGGAGGGGGCCCATAATGAAAAACTGTTTTTT
NA TRBJ2-3 TRBD2 TRBV2 CASSEGTSGDTQYF TGTGCCAGCAGTGAGGGGACTAGCGGGGATACGCAGTATTTT
NA TRBJ1-2 TRBD1 TRBV28 CASSSSGQGLLGYTF TGTGCCAGCAGTTCCTCGGGACAGGGTTTATTAGGCTACACCTTC
NA TRBJ2-7 TRBD2 TRBV4-2 CASSQGGGPAYEQYF TGTGCCAGCAGCCAAGGGGGGGGACCGGCCTACGAGCAGTACTTC
NA TRBJ2-5 NA TRBV5-4 CASSLAPGGQETQYF TGTGCCAGCAGCTTGGCCCCAGGGGGGCAAGAGACCCAGTACTTC
NA TRBJ2-7 TRBD1 TRBV27 CASSSLGQGGEQYF TGTGCCAGCAGTTCACTGGGACAGGGAGGCGAGCAGTACTTC
NA TRBJ2-5 NA TRBV7-8 CASSLQREEETQYF TGTGCCAGCAGCTTACAAAGGGAGGAAGAGACCCAGTACTTC
NA TRBJ2-3 TRBD2 TRBV11-2 CASSSSGSTDTQYF TGTGCCAGCAGCAGTAGCGGGAGCACAGATACGCAGTATTTT
NA TRBJ2-7 TRBD1 TRBV27 CASSTDRESAYEQYF TGTGCCAGCAGTACAGACAGGGAAAGCGCCTACGAGCAGTACTTC
NA TRBJ1-5 NA TRBV11-2 CASSPDPWAQPQHF TGTGCCAGCAGCCCCGACCCGTGGGCCCAGCCCCAGCATTTT
once TRBJ2-1 NA TRBV5-1 CASSLGASNEQFF TGCGCCAGCAGCTTGGGCGCGAGCAATGAGCAGTTCTTC
once TRBJ2-3 TRBD2 TRBV7-9 CASNSGRASDTQYF TGTGCCAGCAACAGCGGGAGGGCCTCGGATACGCAGTATTTT
once TRBJ2-1 TRBD1 TRBV4-1 CASSQDNRGFDNEQFF TGCGCCAGCAGCCAAGATAACAGGGGATTCGACAATGAGCAGTTCTTC
NA TRBJ1-2 TRBD1 TRBV18 CASSTEPDRVYAF TGTGCCAGCTCAACCGAACCGGACAGGGTCTACGCCTTC